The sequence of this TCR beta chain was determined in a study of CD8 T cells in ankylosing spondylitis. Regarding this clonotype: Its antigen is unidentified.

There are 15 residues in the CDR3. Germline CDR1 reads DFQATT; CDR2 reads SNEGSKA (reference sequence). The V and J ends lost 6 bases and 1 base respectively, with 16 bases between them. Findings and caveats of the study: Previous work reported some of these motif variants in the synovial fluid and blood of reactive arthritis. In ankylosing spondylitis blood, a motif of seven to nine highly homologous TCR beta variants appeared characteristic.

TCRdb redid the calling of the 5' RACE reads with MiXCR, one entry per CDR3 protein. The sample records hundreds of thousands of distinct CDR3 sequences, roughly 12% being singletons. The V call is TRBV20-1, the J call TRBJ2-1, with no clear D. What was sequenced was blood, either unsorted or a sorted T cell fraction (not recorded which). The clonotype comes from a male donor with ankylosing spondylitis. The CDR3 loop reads CSAPEGSTSYNEQFF. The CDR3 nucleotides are TGCAGTGCCCCTGAAGGTAGCACGTCCTACAATGAGCAGTTCTTC.